This entry concerns a single TCR beta chain. Its specific antigen is unknown. No much larger clone exists at a distance of one base, and base qualities are not known. The data were taken from a study of PD-1 blockade in classical Hodgkin lymphoma (dated by TCRdb to between 2020 and 2021). About the full investigation: Nivolumab dosing was 3 mg/kg intravenously every 2 weeks, continuing until either disease progression or unacceptable toxicity. The study used CyTOF and TCR beta sequencing to define a peripheral blood immune signature of response to PD-1 blockade in classical Hodgkin lymphoma. The study at large found these results: The study was restricted to a single clinical trial cohort, and the causes of repertoire differences, possibly disease activity or prior therapy, were left undefined. Newly diagnosed patients were reported to have lower baseline TCR diversity than healthy donors, and relapsed/refractory patients were reported to have lower baseline TCR diversity still. A significant rise by C4D1 was seen in CD4+ but not CD8+ TCR diversity (p=0.0027 vs p=0.16), with the rise being most apparent in complete responders (p=0.02). Lower diversity was observed in patients in whom nivolumab was started less than 1 year after ASCT, and these patients were excluded from later analyses so that confounding by immune reconstitution would be avoided. Among trial patients, those achieving complete response had baseline diversity similar to that of newly diagnosed patients, while diversity was significantly lower in partial responders and progressors.

Explained via the paper, the time point label denotes: cycle 1 day 1 (C1D1), immediately before nivolumab initiation. All trial patients had relapsed after autologous stem cell transplantation, with cohorts A, B and C differing in prior brentuximab vedotin exposure. The trial cohort comprised fewer than 65 patients with relapsed/refractory classical Hodgkin lymphoma whose best overall responses were complete response, partial response or progressive disease. In the multi-cohort phase II CheckMate 205 trial, trial patients received single-agent nivolumab. An independent review committee assessed best overall response by applying the 2007 International Working Group response criteria. Trial PBMCs were obtained immediately prior to nivolumab initiation (C1D1) and on therapy at cycle 2 day 1 and cycle 4 day 1. Peripheral blood was collected in 8 mL Vacutainer Cell Preparation Tubes, from which PBMCs were isolated by centrifugation and then cryopreserved.

Genomic DNA was isolated using the Qiagen DNeasy kit from unsorted PBMCs as well as from negatively selected CD4+ and CD8+ fractions. Amplification of TCR beta CDR3 regions was done by immunoSEQ multiplex PCR with primers that anneal to V and J segments. A synthetic immune receptor repertoire was used to minimize amplification bias, and any residual bias was removed computationally once sequencing was done. Turning to the authors' computational methods: Repertoire diversity was quantified as the Shannon entropy index using custom Python scripts. Unsorted, CD4+ and CD8+ repertoires were examined separately, except in combined analyses, for which CD4+ and CD8+ sequences were merged in silico. Clonal expansion was defined as a frequency increase of at least 2-fold after treatment compared with C1D1, and clones undetected at baseline were assigned a pseudocount of 0.5. Clones with 0 or 1 copy at C1D1 were defined as singleton clones, while clones with 2 or more copies were defined as non-singleton clones. By matching protein sequences in sorted samples from the same patient, clones expanded in unsorted samples were annotated as CD4+, CD8+ or unknown. Diversity changes from C1D1 to C4D1 were tested in paired samples using Wilcoxon tests. TCRdb mirrors the immuneACCESS table, restricted to in-frame sequences. Some clones are absent from its copies; in checked studies, under half trace to an unresolved V gene, and the reason for the others is unknown. V and J calls and clone size follow that table, whereas D and trimming were derived from the DNA. Present in this sample are about 24,000 clones, about 70% of which were seen just once. 2.5% to 3.5% of the sample belongs to the ten largest clones.

The sample in question was peripheral blood mononuclear cells (PBMCs), obtained at baseline. This clonotype was obtained from a human donor with classical Hodgkin lymphoma.

The CDR3 sequence is CASSSRTGYNSPLHF. The sequenced DNA: TGTGCCAGCAGCTCCCGCACAGGGTATAATTCACCCCTCCACTTT. Recombination connected TRBV28 to TRBJ1-6; TRBD1 is a possible D gene, resting on 6 matching bases. Trimming removed 6 bases from V and 4 bases from J, leaving 13 bases between the germline ends. There are 15 amino acids in the CDR3, from cysteine to phenylalanine inclusive. The retained sequence is limited to the CDR3, 45 bases, with the frame set at the first base. Based on the germline V gene, the CDR1 and CDR2 sequences are MDHEN and SYDVKM. The full variable domain, completed from the reference TRBV28 and TRBJ1-6 proteins outside the CDR3, reads DVKVTQSSRYLVKRTGEKVFLECVQDMDHENMFWYRQDPGLGLRLIYFSYDVKMKEKGDIPEGYSVSREKKERFSLILESASTNQTSMYLCASSSRTGYNSPLHFGNGTRLTVT.